A single sample is the source of the 9 T cell receptor beta chains below, sequenced in a study of CD8+ T cells in alopecia areata. Isolated RNA was reverse transcribed into cDNA used as the sequencing template. The repertoire was sequenced with immunoSEQ multiplex PCR; TCRdb's copy has only in-frame clones and lacks some. This sample has a few hundred thousand clones, with roughly two thirds found just once. The source was CD4+ T cells sorted from blood, collected at week 0. The receptors derive from a human donor with alopecia areata.

V usage is TRBV29-1 and J usage is TRBJ2-7; 7 positions agree with TRBD1. Trimming at V came to 4 bases and at J to 0 bases, leaving 15 bases not matched to a gene. The CDR3 extends over 17 amino acids. Germline assignment: CDR1 SQVTM and CDR2 ANQGSEA. The CDR3 DNA is TGCAGCGTTGTCAAACCTCCGGTGACAGGGCGCTCCTACGAGCAGTACTTC. This translates into CSVVKPPVTGRSYEQYF.

V and J are TRBV15 and TRBJ2-5; perhaps TRBD2 as D (6 bases). The CDR3 is 15 residues long. Trimming cost V 0 bases and J 4 bases, with 12 bases left between them. Germline assignment: CDR1 LNHNV and CDR2 YYDKDF (reference sequence). In DNA form, the CDR3 reads TGTGCCACCAGCAGAGATCGGCAGGGAGGAGAGACCCAGTACTTC. Translated, it gives CATSRDRQGGETQYF. The full variable domain, completed using reference TRBV15 and TRBJ2-5, is DAMVIQNPRYQVTQFGKPVTLSCSQTLNHNVMYWYQQKSSQAPKLLFHYYDKDFNNEADTPDNFQSRRPNTSFCFLDIRSPGLGDTAMYLCATSRDRQGGETQYFGPGTRLLVL.

This clone has more than one count but fewer than ten. V and J are TRBV27 and TRBJ1-6; 12 bases match TRBD1. V shed 7 bases and J 6 bases; nucleotides not matched to a gene: 10. Germline CDR1 reads MNHEY; CDR2 reads SMNVEV (reference sequence). This CDR3 is 17 amino acids long. CDR3 coding DNA: TGTGCCAGCAAAACTATGGGACAGGGGGCGCGTAATTCACCCCTCCACTTT. It codes for CASKTMGQGARNSPLHF.

This clone was counted only a few times. V is TRBV29-1 and J is TRBJ1-5; the D gene is possibly TRBD1 (5 bases). The CDR3 is made up of 12 amino acids. CDR1 SQVTM and CDR2 ANQGSEA come from the germline V gene. V was clipped by 4 bases and J by 4 bases, with 8 bases between them. This CDR3 reads CSVANRNQPQHF. The CDR3 DNA is TGCAGCGTTGCCAACAGGAATCAGCCCCAGCATTTT.

The V and J genes are TRBV10-2 and TRBJ2-7, with D possibly matching TRBD1 (6 bases). Trimming left V 4 bases short and J 5 bases short, with 15 bases between. The CDR3 has 14 amino acids. In germline, CDR1 is WSHSY, CDR2 SAAADI. The DNA of the CDR3 is TGCGCCAGCAGTGGTGTGGGGGCCAACCACGAGCAGTACTTC. Amino acids: CASSGVGANHEQYF.

The V and J genes are TRBV30 and TRBJ1-2, with TRBD1 matching over 7 bases. The CDR3 consists of 11 residues. Germline CDR1 and CDR2: GTSNPN and SVGIG (reference sequence). CDR3 nucleotide sequence: TGTTCGTTGGGACAGAACTATGGCTACACCTTC. Amino acids: CSLGQNYGYTF.

CDR3 sequence (DNA): TGCGCCAGCAGCTTGGGAGACAAGGTCAATGAGCAGTTCTTC. This translates into CASSLGDKVNEQFF. The chain uses TRBV5-1 and TRBJ2-1; D not resolved. V lost 0 bases to trimming and J lost 6 bases, with 10 bases between them. This CDR3 contains 14 residues. The germline gives CDR1 SGHRS, CDR2 YFSETQ.

The J gene is TRBJ2-3, the V gene TRBV6-5; perhaps TRBD1 as D (6 bases). This CDR3 is built from 14 residues. Germline values: CDR1 MNHEY, CDR2 SVGAGI. V was shortened by 4 bases and J by 2 bases, with 10 bases between the two germline ends. CDR3 protein: CASSSQGLTDTQYF. CDR3 coding DNA: TGTGCCAGCAGTTCACAGGGCCTCACAGATACGCAGTATTTT.

This clone was seen a handful of times. The rearrangement links TRBV27 to TRBJ2-5, with D perhaps TRBD2 (6 bases). The J call may be wrong; the DNA end is better matched by TRBJ2-7. The CDR3 has 13 residues. CDR1 and CDR2 (germline): MNHEY, SMNVEV (reference sequence). The CDR3 nucleotides are TGTGCCAGCAGTTGGGAGGAGGGGTACGAGCAGTACTTC. This sequence encodes CASSWEEGYEQYF.